Detailed here is one T cell receptor beta chain. The record originates from a study of CD8 T cells in ankylosing spondylitis. After removal of 4 bases from V and 8 bases from J, the junction contained 8 bases not matched to a gene. This CDR3 spans 14 amino acids. CDR1 and CDR2 (germline): MNHNS, SASEGT. TCRdb reanalysed the 5' RACE reads using MiXCR and keeps one entry per CDR3 protein. This table holds hundreds of thousands of distinct CDR3 sequences, about 20% found once. Material: blood, either unsorted or a sorted T cell fraction (not recorded which). V usage is TRBV6-1 and J usage is TRBJ1-5; 7 nucleotides match TRBD1. The TCR comes from a male donor with ankylosing spondylitis or in good health (not recorded which). CDR3 bases: TGTGCCAGCAGTGTGGAAGGGGGCTTAGAGCCCCAGCATTTT. Translated, it gives CASSVEGGLEPQHF.